Listed below are T cell receptor beta chains from one sample, sequenced in a study of blood T cell repertoires in COVID-19. Sequencing used immunoSEQ multiplex PCR; TCRdb keeps in-frame clones, though not all of them. The table has approximately 200,000 clones, 70% to 85% seen once. Material: PBMCs or T cells enriched from blood (not recorded which). The receptors were gathered from a woman aged 25 to 45 who had recovered from COVID-19. Each CDR3 is given with its conserved first and last residue. D genes are given only for firm matches. Not every row has a clone size; where given, it reads once, few, many or a size class.

DNA	CDR3	J	D	size	V
TGTGCCAGCAATGTAGACAGGTATAGCTCCTACGAGCAGTACTTC	CASNVDRYSSYEQYF	TRBJ2-7	NA	NA	TRBV6-5
TGTGCCAGCAGCACGAACAGGGTGAAGAATGAGCAGTTCTTC	CASSTNRVKNEQFF	TRBJ2-1	NA	NA	TRBV7-6
TGTGCCAGCAGCCCCCTCCTTTACAGGGAGTTGACAGATACGCAGTATTTT	CASSPLLYRELTDTQYF	TRBJ2-3	NA	many	TRBV2
TGCGCCAGCAGCTACCGAGGACAGGGGGGGAACACCGGGGAGCTGTTTTTT	CASSYRGQGGNTGELFF	TRBJ2-2	TRBD1	NA	TRBV5-1
TGCGCCAGCAGTGAACAAGTTAATTCACCCCTCCACTTT	CASSEQVNSPLHF	TRBJ1-6	NA	NA	TRBV10-1
TGTGCCAGCAGCCAACCGGGACAGGGGTCCTACGAGCAGTACTTC	CASSQPGQGSYEQYF	TRBJ2-7	TRBD1	NA	TRBV7-3
TGTGCCAGCTCACCGGGCGGGGGTTACTACGAGCAGTACTTC	CASSPGGGYYEQYF	TRBJ2-7	TRBD2	NA	TRBV18
TGTGCCGCTCGGGCTAGCGGGGGGACCACAGATACGCAGTATTTT	CAARASGGTTDTQYF	TRBJ2-3	TRBD2	NA	TRBV2
TGTGCCAGTAGTCCAACCGGGACAGGGGGCATTGTGTCTGGCTACACCTTC	CASSPTGTGGIVSGYTF	TRBJ1-2	TRBD1	NA	TRBV19
TGCGCCAGCAGCTTAAGGATTCGGGGTAATGAGCAGTTCTTC	CASSLRIRGNEQFF	TRBJ2-1	NA	NA	TRBV5-1
TGTGCCAGCAGCCAAGAGGTGCTAGCGGGAGATGTGGATGAGCAGTTCTTC	CASSQEVLAGDVDEQFF	TRBJ2-1	TRBD2	medium-sized	TRBV4-2
TGTGCCAGCAAGGGACAAGGGTACCAAGAGACCCAGTACTTC	CASKGQGYQETQYF	TRBJ2-5	NA	NA	TRBV2
TGTGCCAGCACCCACCGGCAGGGCAGCTCTGGGGCCAACGTCCTGACTTTC	CASTHRQGSSGANVLTF	TRBJ2-6	NA	once	TRBV13
TGTGCCAGCAGTTCTAGCGGGAGAGGGGATACGCAGTATTTT	CASSSSGRGDTQYF	TRBJ2-3	TRBD2	NA	TRBV7-9
TGCAGCGTTGAGGTGGGGGCAGGTTCGGGTGGCTACACCTTC	CSVEVGAGSGGYTF	TRBJ1-2	NA	NA	TRBV29-1
TGTGCCAGCAGCTTAGCTTGGACAGGGAAGAAGACCCAGTACTTC	CASSLAWTGKKTQYF	TRBJ2-5	TRBD1	NA	TRBV7-9
TGTGCCAGCAGCTCCAGGGTTAATTCACCCCTCCACTTT	CASSSRVNSPLHF	TRBJ1-6	NA	NA	TRBV5-5
TGCGCCAGCAGCCCTCGGGGGAGCGGGGGGGGAAATGAGCAGTTCTTC	CASSPRGSGGGNEQFF	TRBJ2-1	TRBD2	NA	TRBV10-2
TGTGCCAGCAGCTTAAGGCCTGGGGGACAGCTTGACTACGAGCAGTACTTC	CASSLRPGGQLDYEQYF	TRBJ2-7	TRBD1	few	TRBV7-3
TGCGCCAGCTTTTTAGATACCGGGACAGGGGGCGGGATAGCTTTCTTT	CASFLDTGTGGGIAFF	TRBJ1-1	TRBD1	few	TRBV5-1
TGTGCCAGTAGTGAGGGCCAGAGGGTCAAGGAAGAAAAACTGTTTTTT	CASSEGQRVKEEKLFF	TRBJ1-4	NA	NA	TRBV19
TGTGCCAGCAGCGAGACGGGACTACCTTTCTATGAGCAGTTCTTC	CASSETGLPFYEQFF	TRBJ2-1	TRBD2	NA	TRBV25-1
TGCGCCAGCAGCCCCACAGGCGGACTAAGGAACATTCAGTACTTC	CASSPTGGLRNIQYF	TRBJ2-4	NA	NA	TRBV4-1
TGTGCCAGCAGCCAAGAAGGGGTGGTCGGGGAGCTGTTTTTT	CASSQEGVVGELFF	TRBJ2-2	NA	NA	TRBV3-1/TRBV3-2
TGTGCCAGCAGTTACGCTAGCGGGACATCCTACAATGAGCAGTTCTTC	CASSYASGTSYNEQFF	TRBJ2-1	TRBD2	NA	TRBV6-5
TGCGCCAGCAGTCACCCCACGACAGCGAACTATGGCTACACCTTC	CASSHPTTANYGYTF	TRBJ1-2	NA	few	TRBV23-1
TGTGCCAGCAGTGCGCTAGCGGGAGCCGGCGAGCAGTACTTC	CASSALAGAGEQYF	TRBJ2-7	TRBD2	NA	TRBV2